These T cell receptor beta chains were read from a single sample in a study of T cell responses to AZD1222 COVID-19 vaccine. Produced via immunoSEQ multiplex PCR; TCRdb's table is partial and in-frame only. The sample holds roughly 120,000 clones, roughly 86% seen once. The sample here was peripheral blood, taken 28 days after the second AZD1222 dose. The receptors derive from an adult who received the AZD1222 COVID-19 vaccine. Each CDR3 is given with its conserved first and last residue. D genes are given only for firm matches. Clone sizes are given selectively: once, few, many, or a class where the clone is expanded.

V gene: TRBV6-5
clone size: -
D gene: -
J gene: TRBJ2-5
CDR3 DNA: TGTGCCAGCAGTTTTAACTACCTAGATGAGCACTTC
CDR3 protein: CASSFNYLDEHF

V gene: TRBV6-5
clone size: -
D gene: TRBD1
J gene: TRBJ1-1
CDR3 DNA: TGTGCCAGCAGCCGGGACAGGGGTCCGGGCACTGAAGCTTTCTTT
CDR3 protein: CASSRDRGPGTEAFF

V gene: TRBV6-5
clone size: -
D gene: TRBD1
J gene: TRBJ1-1
CDR3 DNA: TGTGCCAGCAGTTACCGACAGGGGGGTGAAGCTTTCTTT
CDR3 protein: CASSYRQGGEAFF

V gene: TRBV6-5
clone size: -
D gene: -
J gene: TRBJ1-4
CDR3 DNA: TGTGCCAGCAGTTACGGCGGTGGGCCGAGAGTTGAAAAACTGTTTTTT
CDR3 protein: CASSYGGGPRVEKLFF

V gene: TRBV12-5
clone size: -
D gene: -
J gene: TRBJ2-2
CDR3 DNA: TGTGCTAGTGGTAAAGGGACCGGGGAGCTGTTTTTT
CDR3 protein: CASGKGTGELFF

V gene: TRBV28
clone size: -
D gene: -
J gene: TRBJ1-1
CDR3 DNA: TGTGCCAGCAGTTTTGATCCAGAGACCGCCTTAGTAATCGAAGCTTTCTTT
CDR3 protein: CASSFDPETALVIEAFF

V gene: TRBV9
clone size: -
D gene: -
J gene: TRBJ2-2
CDR3 DNA: TGTGCCAGCAGCGCAACTACTCTCGGGGAGCTGTTTTTT
CDR3 protein: CASSATTLGELFF

V gene: TRBV18
clone size: -
D gene: TRBD1
J gene: TRBJ1-1
CDR3 DNA: TGTGCCAGCTCACCACTCTGGGGACAGGGTTTAAGTGAAGCTTTCTTT
CDR3 protein: CASSPLWGQGLSEAFF

V gene: TRBV28
clone size: -
D gene: -
J gene: TRBJ2-7
CDR3 DNA: TGTGCCAGCAGGCCCGCTTACAGGAGTTGGTACGAGCAGTACTTC
CDR3 protein: CASRPAYRSWYEQYF

V gene: TRBV4-2
clone size: -
D gene: -
J gene: TRBJ1-5
CDR3 DNA: TGTGCCAGCAGCCTCGAAAGGGTTGGCAATCAGCCCCAGCATTTT
CDR3 protein: CASSLERVGNQPQHF

V gene: TRBV11-2
clone size: -
D gene: -
J gene: TRBJ1-1
CDR3 DNA: TGTGCCAGCAGCTTAATTGATCAGTTTGAAGCTTTCTTT
CDR3 protein: CASSLIDQFEAFF

V gene: TRBV18
clone size: -
D gene: -
J gene: TRBJ2-7
CDR3 DNA: TGTGCCAGCTCACCATTGGGAGAAGGGGGCGAGCAGTACTTC
CDR3 protein: CASSPLGEGGEQYF

V gene: TRBV7-2
clone size: -
D gene: -
J gene: TRBJ1-3
CDR3 DNA: TGTGCCAGCAGCTTAGGTCCCGGGAGGCGCTACTCTGGAAACACCATATATTTT
CDR3 protein: CASSLGPGRRYSGNTIYF

V gene: TRBV4-2
clone size: -
D gene: -
J gene: TRBJ1-1
CDR3 DNA: TGTGCCAGCAGCCCCGTCGGGGGGCCGAACACTGAAGCTTTCTTT
CDR3 protein: CASSPVGGPNTEAFF

V gene: TRBV6-4
clone size: -
D gene: TRBD1
J gene: TRBJ1-5
CDR3 DNA: TGTGCCAGCAGTGGCCCCAGGGGGGATAGCAATCAGCCCCAGCATTTT
CDR3 protein: CASSGPRGDSNQPQHF

V gene: TRBV5-6
clone size: -
D gene: TRBD1
J gene: TRBJ2-1
CDR3 DNA: TGTGCCAGCAGGCCCGGGACAGGGTACAATGAGCAGTTCTTC
CDR3 protein: CASRPGTGYNEQFF

V gene: TRBV19
clone size: once
D gene: TRBD2
J gene: TRBJ2-1
CDR3 DNA: TGTGCCAGTAGGAGCCCCGGCGGGAGAAGGAATGAGCAGTTCTTC
CDR3 protein: CASRSPGGRRNEQFF

V gene: TRBV19
clone size: -
D gene: TRBD1
J gene: TRBJ2-6
CDR3 DNA: TGTGCCAGTAGTATGTGGACAGGGAGCGCTGGGGCCAACGTCCTGACTTTC
CDR3 protein: CASSMWTGSAGANVLTF

V gene: TRBV19
clone size: -
D gene: -
J gene: TRBJ1-6
CDR3 DNA: TGTGCCAGTAGTATTGGAACCAATTCACCCCTCCACTTT
CDR3 protein: CASSIGTNSPLHF

V gene: TRBV11-2
clone size: -
D gene: -
J gene: TRBJ1-1
CDR3 DNA: TGTGCCAGCAGCCCGCCGATGGTGGGGAACACTGAAGCTTTCTTT
CDR3 protein: CASSPPMVGNTEAFF

V gene: TRBV7-2
clone size: -
D gene: TRBD1
J gene: TRBJ1-1
CDR3 DNA: TGTGCCAGCAGCTGGGAACAGGGGGTTGGCGGGACTTTCTTT
CDR3 protein: CASSWEQGVGGTFF

V gene: TRBV18
clone size: once
D gene: -
J gene: TRBJ2-7
CDR3 DNA: TGTGCCAGCTCACTTGGGGGGACTCTGGAGCAGTACTTC
CDR3 protein: CASSLGGTLEQYF

V gene: TRBV6-5
clone size: -
D gene: -
J gene: TRBJ1-2
CDR3 DNA: TGTGCCAGCGCCCTCGGGGGCAACTATGGCTACACCTTC
CDR3 protein: CASALGGNYGYTF

V gene: TRBV24-1
clone size: -
D gene: -
J gene: TRBJ2-1
CDR3 DNA: TGTGCCACCAGCCGGGGAGAATCCTACAATGAGCAGTTCTTC
CDR3 protein: CATSRGESYNEQFF

V gene: TRBV11-2
clone size: -
D gene: TRBD2
J gene: TRBJ2-5
CDR3 DNA: TGTGCCAGCAGCTTAGATGGAATAGCGGGAGAAGAGACCCAGTACTTC
CDR3 protein: CASSLDGIAGEETQYF

V gene: TRBV5-1
clone size: -
D gene: TRBD1
J gene: TRBJ2-3
CDR3 DNA: TGCGCCAGCAGCGGACAGGGATCAGATACGCAGTATTTT
CDR3 protein: CASSGQGSDTQYF

V gene: TRBV28
clone size: -
D gene: -
J gene: TRBJ1-1
CDR3 DNA: TGTGCCAGCACCCTTATTGTGGGGACTGAAGCTTTCTTT
CDR3 protein: CASTLIVGTEAFF

V gene: TRBV6-6
clone size: -
D gene: TRBD1
J gene: TRBJ2-7
CDR3 DNA: TGTGCCAGCATAGTGGCAGGGGGCTACGAGCAGTACTTC
CDR3 protein: CASIVAGGYEQYF

V gene: TRBV29-1
clone size: -
D gene: -
J gene: TRBJ1-1
CDR3 DNA: TGCAGCGTTGGGACAGCCACTGAAGCTTTCTTT
CDR3 protein: CSVGTATEAFF

V gene: TRBV6-5
clone size: -
D gene: -
J gene: TRBJ2-3
CDR3 DNA: TGTGCCAGCAGTTACTCCCGGGGAGGAGATACGCAGTATTTT
CDR3 protein: CASSYSRGGDTQYF

V gene: TRBV14
clone size: -
D gene: TRBD2
J gene: TRBJ2-1
CDR3 DNA: TGTGCCAGCAGACCGACTAGCGGGAGGACCCCCTTCTCCTACAATGAGCAGTTCTTC
CDR3 protein: CASRPTSGRTPFSYNEQFF

V gene: TRBV6-5
clone size: -
D gene: -
J gene: TRBJ1-2
CDR3 DNA: TGTGCCAGCAGTTACTCTTTTGCTACAGGGCCGTATGGCTACACCTTC
CDR3 protein: CASSYSFATGPYGYTF

V gene: TRBV7-9
clone size: -
D gene: -
J gene: TRBJ2-2
CDR3 DNA: TGTGCCAGCCCCCCCTCCCGCGGGGCCGGGGAGCTGTTTTTT
CDR3 protein: CASPPSRGAGELFF

V gene: TRBV9
clone size: -
D gene: -
J gene: TRBJ1-2
CDR3 DNA: TGTGCCAGCAGCGTAGCTGGCTCTAACCTTGGCTACACCTTC
CDR3 protein: CASSVAGSNLGYTF

V gene: TRBV5-6
clone size: -
D gene: -
J gene: TRBJ1-3
CDR3 DNA: TGTGCCAGCAGCTTGGGTAGCTTAGGTGGAAACACCATATATTTT
CDR3 protein: CASSLGSLGGNTIYF

V gene: TRBV6-5
clone size: -
D gene: TRBD1
J gene: TRBJ1-1
CDR3 DNA: TGTGCCAGCAGTTACTCGACAGGGGCTATGGGGGAAGCTTTCTTT
CDR3 protein: CASSYSTGAMGEAFF

V gene: TRBV7-2
clone size: -
D gene: -
J gene: TRBJ2-7
CDR3 DNA: TGTGCCAGCAGCCGCTGGGCAGGGCAGTCCTACGAGCAGTACTTC
CDR3 protein: CASSRWAGQSYEQYF

V gene: TRBV6-5
clone size: -
D gene: -
J gene: TRBJ2-7
CDR3 DNA: TGTGCCAGCAGTTACCCGGGGCAGGGTGTCTACGAGCAGTACTTC
CDR3 protein: CASSYPGQGVYEQYF

V gene: TRBV5-1
clone size: -
D gene: TRBD1
J gene: TRBJ1-3
CDR3 DNA: TGCGCCAGCAGCTTGGTCGGGACAGGGTCCCTAAGCTCCATATATTTT
CDR3 protein: CASSLVGTGSLSSIYF

V gene: TRBV6-2/TRBV6-3
clone size: once
D gene: -
J gene: TRBJ1-1
CDR3 DNA: TGTGCCAGCAGTTACTCGACAGGCTGGGCTTTCTTT
CDR3 protein: CASSYSTGWAFF

V gene: TRBV18
clone size: -
D gene: -
J gene: TRBJ1-2
CDR3 DNA: TGTGCCAGCTCACCAGGCGCTAACTATGGCTACACCTTC
CDR3 protein: CASSPGANYGYTF

V gene: TRBV4-3
clone size: once
D gene: -
J gene: TRBJ2-7
CDR3 DNA: TGCGCCAGCAGCCAAGACGCCGTGAGGACTACCCTTGGCGAGCAGTACTTC
CDR3 protein: CASSQDAVRTTLGEQYF

V gene: TRBV19
clone size: -
D gene: TRBD2
J gene: TRBJ2-1
CDR3 DNA: TGTGCCAGTACCCGGGGGACTAGCGGGCGCCGCTGGCTTTACAATGAGCAGTTCTTC
CDR3 protein: CASTRGTSGRRWLYNEQFF

V gene: TRBV10-3
clone size: -
D gene: TRBD1
J gene: TRBJ2-2
CDR3 DNA: TGTGCCATCCGGAAGGGACAGGAGAACACCGGGGAGCTGTTTTTT
CDR3 protein: CAIRKGQENTGELFF

V gene: TRBV24-1
clone size: -
D gene: TRBD1
J gene: TRBJ2-1
CDR3 DNA: TGTGCCACCAGTGATCCAACCGGGACAGGGTACAATGAGCAGTTCTTC
CDR3 protein: CATSDPTGTGYNEQFF

V gene: TRBV5-5
clone size: -
D gene: -
J gene: TRBJ1-2
CDR3 DNA: TGTGCCAGCAGCCCGGGATGGGGGCAAAACTATGGCTACACCTTC
CDR3 protein: CASSPGWGQNYGYTF

V gene: TRBV6-6
clone size: -
D gene: -
J gene: TRBJ1-1
CDR3 DNA: TGTGCCACGACACTTACTGAAGCTTTCTTT
CDR3 protein: CATTLTEAFF

V gene: TRBV5-1
clone size: -
D gene: -
J gene: TRBJ2-5
CDR3 DNA: TGCGCCAGCAGCTTGCGGGGGAGTACGGAGACCCAGTACTTC
CDR3 protein: CASSLRGSTETQYF

V gene: TRBV6-5
clone size: -
D gene: TRBD2
J gene: TRBJ2-5
CDR3 DNA: TGTGCCAGCAGTCGAGCGGGAGGGACCCAGTACTTC
CDR3 protein: CASSRAGGTQYF